Listed below are T cell receptor beta chains from one sample, sequenced in a study of cytomegalovirus exposure and HLA in healthy donors. Method: immunoSEQ multiplex PCR; TCRdb's copy keeps in-frame clones and lacks some. Of approximately 95,000 clones listed, 78% are singletons. The sequenced sample consisted of PBMCs. These receptors originate from a woman in her thirties or forties in good health and CMV-seropositive. The CDR3 runs from the conserved cysteine through the conserved F or W. D genes are given only for firm matches. Some rows mark clone size as missing; the rest say once, few, many or name a class of expanded clone.

V	J	size	D	DNA	CDR3
TRBV6-5	TRBJ2-7	-	-	TGTGCCGTGCGGGGCTACTACGAGCAGTACTTC	CAVRGYYEQYF
TRBV5-4	TRBJ2-4	-	TRBD1	TGTGCCAGCAGCTCGGCCACAAACAGGGGCGCGACGAACATTCAGTACTTC	CASSSATNRGATNIQYF
TRBV6-1	TRBJ2-7	-	-	TGTGCCAGCAGTGAAGCAAGGAGCTCCTACGAGCAGTACTTC	CASSEARSSYEQYF
TRBV18	TRBJ1-1	-	-	TGTGCCAGCTCACAATACGGTACCGTGAACACTGAAGCTTTCTTT	CASSQYGTVNTEAFF
TRBV28	TRBJ1-4	-	-	TGTGCCAGCAGTACCCGGGGGGGGCTTGCAGAAAAACTGTTTTTT	CASSTRGGLAEKLFF
TRBV11-3	TRBJ2-7	-	TRBD1	TGTGCCAGCAGCTTCCCCGGGACAGTGCTCTCCTACGAGCAGTACTTC	CASSFPGTVLSYEQYF
TRBV7-3	TRBJ2-7	-	-	TGTGCCAGCAGCTTACCGAGCCTGGACTTCCCATTCTCCTACGAGCAGTACTTC	CASSLPSLDFPFSYEQYF
TRBV19	TRBJ1-1	-	TRBD1	TGTGCCAGTAGTGCTTGGGGACAGTACAGTTTAAGGCAAGCTTTCTTT	CASSAWGQYSLRQAFF
TRBV10-2	TRBJ2-2	-	TRBD2	TGCGCCAGCCTCGGGACTAGGGTCGGGGAGCTGTTTTTT	CASLGTRVGELFF
TRBV28	TRBJ2-7	-	TRBD2	TGTGCCAGCAGTCTAGCGGGGGCCTCCTACGAGCAGTACTTC	CASSLAGASYEQYF
TRBV11-2	TRBJ2-7	-	TRBD2	TGTGCCAGCAGGCAGCCCACTAGCGGGAGCTCCTACGAGCAGTACTTC	CASRQPTSGSSYEQYF
TRBV6-5	TRBJ1-2	-	-	TGTGCCAGCAGTTACTCGAGCGGGTTGGGCTACACCTTC	CASSYSSGLGYTF
TRBV7-8	TRBJ1-2	-	-	TGTGCCAGCAGCTTAGGTGGGGCAGGTGGAGGCTACACCTTC	CASSLGGAGGGYTF
TRBV5-4	TRBJ2-1	once	TRBD1	TGTGCCAGCAGCTTGCAGGGGGCTTACAATGAGCAGTTCTTC	CASSLQGAYNEQFF
TRBV7-3	TRBJ2-7	-	TRBD1	TGTGCCAGCAGCTTGGTTCCAGTACGTCCCTCGGGACAGGGCTACGAGCAGTACTTC	CASSLVPVRPSGQGYEQYF
TRBV28	TRBJ2-7	once	-	TGTGCCAGCACGAGCGGCACCTACGAGCAGTACTTC	CASTSGTYEQYF
TRBV7-9	TRBJ2-7	-	-	TGTGCCAGCAGCCCCGTTCCGGGCGGGCCTGACGAGCAGTACTTC	CASSPVPGGPDEQYF
TRBV7-3	TRBJ2-2	-	-	TGTGCCAGCAGCTTAATGGACAGTTCGAACACCGGGGAGCTGTTTTTT	CASSLMDSSNTGELFF
TRBV18	TRBJ2-7	-	-	TGTGCCAGCTCACGGGGGGGGCCCTACGAGCAGTACTTC	CASSRGGPYEQYF
TRBV5-5	TRBJ1-1	few	-	TGTGCCAGCAGCTTGGAGTGGACCCAGGGTGGTGAAGCTTTCTTT	CASSLEWTQGGEAFF
TRBV7-8	TRBJ2-7	-	TRBD1	TGTGCCAGCAGCCCCAGGACAGGGGGCGGCTACGAGCAGTACTTC	CASSPRTGGGYEQYF
TRBV6-1	TRBJ1-5	-	TRBD1	TGTGCCAGCAGTGATGGGGGACAGGGGTATCAGCCCCAGCATTTT	CASSDGGQGYQPQHF
TRBV4-1	TRBJ2-3	-	-	TGCGCCAGCAGCTTTAATACAGATACGCAGTATTTT	CASSFNTDTQYF
TRBV19	TRBJ1-2	-	-	TGTGCCAGTAGTCCCCTCCGGGGAAACTATGGCTACACCTTC	CASSPLRGNYGYTF
TRBV29-1	TRBJ2-1	-	-	TGCAGCGTCCCCCCATCCGCGGGACCCGACAATGAGCAGTTCTTC	CSVPPSAGPDNEQFF
TRBV29-1	TRBJ1-1	-	-	TGCAGCGTTTACCTTCTGTCGGGCACTGAAGCTTTCTTT	CSVYLLSGTEAFF
TRBV5-1	TRBJ2-2	-	TRBD1	TGCGCCAGCAGTCAGGGGGCGTGGGACACCGGGGAGCTGTTTTTT	CASSQGAWDTGELFF
TRBV11-2	TRBJ2-7	-	TRBD2	TGTGCCAGCAGCTTAGGGGTACGGGAGGGCGTCTCGGAGCAGTACTTC	CASSLGVREGVSEQYF
TRBV28	TRBJ1-4	-	-	TGTGCCAGCAGGTCCCCTAGTGGTTTGGGAAAACTGTTTTTT	CASRSPSGLGKLFF
TRBV15	TRBJ1-5	once	TRBD1	TGTGCCACCAGCAGAGTCTGGACAGGGGGCGATCAGCCCCAGCATTTT	CATSRVWTGGDQPQHF
TRBV25-1	TRBJ1-1	-	TRBD1	TGTGCCAGCCCCGACAGGGGGCATACTGAAGCTTTCTTT	CASPDRGHTEAFF
TRBV4-2	TRBJ2-3	-	TRBD1	TGTGCCAGCAGCCCTAGGGCAGGGGGCGATACGCAGTATTTT	CASSPRAGGDTQYF
TRBV6-1	TRBJ2-1	-	TRBD2	TGTGCCAGCAGTGTCGGACTAGCGGGGCTACAAGATGAGCAGTTCTTC	CASSVGLAGLQDEQFF
TRBV19	TRBJ2-7	-	TRBD2	TGTGCCAGTAGTATTAAAGCGGGAGGGCCCTACGAGCAGTACTTC	CASSIKAGGPYEQYF
TRBV10-3	TRBJ1-2	few	TRBD1	TGTGCCACCAGCCCGGCAGGGGGCTCGGGCTACACCTTC	CATSPAGGSGYTF
TRBV30	TRBJ2-5	-	-	TGTGCCTGGAGTGTGGGGAGGGAGACCCAGTACTTC	CAWSVGRETQYF
TRBV5-1	TRBJ1-1	-	TRBD1	TGCGCCAGCAGCTTGACAGGGGATCTATCTGAAGCTTTCTTT	CASSLTGDLSEAFF
TRBV14	TRBJ2-7	-	TRBD1	TGTGCCAGCAGCCTCGGACAGGGGGCCTACGAGCAGTACTTC	CASSLGQGAYEQYF
TRBV5-4	TRBJ2-7	-	-	TGTGCCAGCAGCCTCCACCCCTTCGAGCGGAGGACCTACGAGCAGTACTTC	CASSLHPFERRTYEQYF
TRBV5-4	TRBJ2-1	-	TRBD2	TGTGCCAGCAGCTCAGGGACTAGCGGGCTTAGGGAGCAGTTCTTC	CASSSGTSGLREQFF
TRBV27	TRBJ2-1	once	TRBD2	TGTGCCAGCAGTTTATCGAGGGGGCCTGGGACTAGCGGCTACAATGAGCAGTTCTTC	CASSLSRGPGTSGYNEQFF
TRBV5-1	TRBJ2-7	-	TRBD2	TGCGCCAGCAGCAGCGGGAGACCCACCTACGAGCAGTACTTC	CASSSGRPTYEQYF
TRBV11-1	TRBJ2-7	few	TRBD1	TGTGCCAGCAGCCGAGACAGGGGTGGCGAGCAGTACTTC	CASSRDRGGEQYF
TRBV2	TRBJ2-7	-	-	TGTGCCAGCAGCTACGCTTCCTACGAGCAGTACTTC	CASSYASYEQYF
TRBV7-9	TRBJ1-1	-	-	TGTGCCAGCAGCTTAGGACCCTCGCTTAGCGTGATTTCCTCTGAAGCTTTCTTT	CASSLGPSLSVISSEAFF